The 26 T cell receptor beta chains below come from one sample, sequenced in a study of siplizumab effects on memory and regulatory T cells. Clones were read by immunoSEQ multiplex PCR, and TCRdb kept only the in-frame ones, dropping some. The sample records about 27,000 clones, approximately 82% being singletons. The material sequenced was memory CD4+ T cells sorted from blood. The receptors stem from a human donor in good health.

In this sample, this clone turned up a few times. The chain joins TRBV7-9 to TRBJ2-3; the D call may be TRBD1 or TRBD2 (7 bases each). The CDR3 contains 16 residues. The germline V gene has CDR1 SEHNR and CDR2 FQNEAQ (reference sequence). The V and J ends lost 7 bases and 4 bases respectively, with 21 bases between them. CDR3 region: CASNEIRGGYADTQYF. The CDR3 nucleotides are TGTGCCAGCAATGAGATCAGGGGGGGCTACGCAGATACGCAGTATTTT. The full variable domain, rest sourced from reference TRBV7-9 and TRBJ2-3, is DTGVSQNPRHKITKRGQNVTFRCDPISEHNRLYWYRQTLGQGPEFLTYFQNEAQLEKSRLLSDRFSAERPKGSFSTLEIQRTEQGDSAMYLCASNEIRGGYADTQYFGPGTRLTVL.

The rearrangement uses TRBV5-5 and TRBJ2-7; a weak D match, TRBD1 (6 bases). CDR1 and CDR2 (germline): SGHKS, YYEKEE (reference sequence). This CDR3 comprises 15 residues. V lost 0 bases to trimming and J lost 3 bases, with 13 bases between them. CDR3 sequence (DNA): TGTGCCAGCAGCTTGGTCGACAGGTTTTTCTACGAGCAGTACTTC. It is translated as CASSLVDRFFYEQYF. Together with reference TRBV5-5 and TRBJ2-7, the CDR3 gives the full variable domain: DAGVTQSPTHLIKTRGQQVTLRCSPISGHKSVSWYQQVLGQGPQFIFQYYEKEERGRGNFPDRFSARQFPNYSSELNVNALLLGDSALYLCASSLVDRFFYEQYFGPGTRLTVT.

The chain combines TRBV6-6 with TRBJ2-6, with D uncertain. The CDR3 extends over 13 amino acids. The germline gives CDR1 MNHNY, CDR2 SVGAGI (reference sequence). Trimming took 6 bases from V and 6 from J, leaving 9 bases between them. CDR3 residues: CASSYDEANVLTF. CDR3 in DNA: TGTGCCAGCAGCTACGATGAGGCCAACGTCCTGACTTTC.

V is TRBV18 and J is TRBJ1-6; 10 bases line up with TRBD1. V was clipped by 1 base and J by 8 bases; unmatched bases: 2. The CDR3 contains 15 residues. CDR1 and CDR2 from the germline V gene are KGHSH and LQKENI. The CDR3 region has the DNA TGTGCCAGCTCACCACTAGGGACAGGGGATTCACCCCTCCACTTT. It is translated as CASSPLGTGDSPLHF.

The gene calls are TRBV5-1 and TRBJ2-6; D call uncertain. The germline V gene encodes CDR1 SGHRS and CDR2 YFSETQ. The germline V and J ends were trimmed by 0 bases and 1 base, with 5 bases remaining between them. The CDR3 length is 15 residues. DNA for the CDR3: TGCGCCAGCAGCTTGGCGCCGTCTGGGGCCAACGTCCTGACTTTC. Translating it yields CASSLAPSGANVLTF.

The genes are TRBV27 and TRBJ1-2; 7 bases map to TRBD1. There are 14 residues in the CDR3. From germline, CDR1 is MNHEY and CDR2 SMNVEV (reference sequence). V shed 6 bases and J 5 bases; nucleotides not matched to a gene: 9. CDR3 nucleotide sequence: TGTGCCAGCAGATTACAGGGGAGCGAGTATGGCTACACCTTC. It translates to CASRLQGSEYGYTF.

This clone showed up just once. CDR3 sequence (DNA): TGTGCCAGTAGTAACCCGGCGGAGACGCCCTCTTATAGCAATCAGCCCCAGCATTTT. Translation: CASSNPAETPSYSNQPQHF. The gene calls are TRBV19 and TRBJ1-5; D remains unclear. Germline CDR1 LNHDA, CDR2 SQIVND (reference sequence). There are 19 residues in the CDR3. The ends were cut back, 4 bases at V and 0 bases at J, with 22 bases in the middle. The full variable domain, completed using reference TRBV19 and TRBJ1-5, is DGGITQSPKYLFRKEGQNVTLSCEQNLNHDAMYWYRQDPGQGLRLIYYSQIVNDFQKGDIAEGYSVSREKKESFPLTVTSAQKNPTAFYLCASSNPAETPSYSNQPQHFGDGTRLSIL.

V usage is TRBV9 and J usage is TRBJ2-7; weak D call: TRBD2 (6 bases). V shed 2 bases and J shed 2 bases, with 14 bases lying between them. The CDR3 contains 15 residues. Germline V gene sequence: CDR1 SGDLS, CDR2 YYNGEE. CDR3 nucleotide sequence: TGTGCCAGCAGCGTTGGTAGCGGTAAGACCTACGAGCAGTACTTC. It yields the protein CASSVGSGKTYEQYF.

Remarks on this clone: One end of the junction does not line up with germline, which may come from a read error. The chain combines TRBV15 with TRBJ2-1; TRBD2 is a possible D gene (6 bases). CDR1 and CDR2 from the germline V gene are LNHNV and YYDKDF (reference sequence). This CDR3 spans 16 amino acids. CDR3 in amino acids: CATSRDVGSGEDEQFF. CDR3 sequence (DNA): TGTGCCACCAGTAGAGATGTGGGGTCGGGGGAGGATGAGCAGTTCTTC.

The chain recombines TRBV5-1 with TRBJ2-3; D is undetermined. V lost 0 bases, J lost 0 bases, and 5 bases lay in between. Germline loops: CDR1 SGHRS, CDR2 YFSETQ. The CDR3 sequence is 14 residues long. This CDR3 is CASSLGISTDTQYF. CDR3 coding DNA: TGCGCCAGCAGCTTGGGGATAAGCACAGATACGCAGTATTTT. The whole variable domain, remainder taken from reference TRBV5-1 and TRBJ2-3, is KAGVTQTPRYLIKTRGQQVTLSCSPISGHRSVSWYQQTPGQGLQFLFEYFSETQRNKGNFPGRFSGRQFSNSRSEMNVSTLELGDSALYLCASSLGISTDTQYFGPGTRLTVL.

This clone was seen a few times. The chain combines TRBV5-6 with TRBJ2-7; D possibly corresponds to TRBD1 (5 bases). Per the germline V gene, CDR1 is SGHDT and CDR2 is YYEEEE. The CDR3 has 14 residues. The V end was cut by 4 bases, the J end by 10 bases, with 21 bases between. CDR3 sequence reads: CASSPGQGYRLQYF. The DNA for the CDR3 is TGTGCCAGCAGCCCCGGACAAGGGTACCGGTTACAGTACTTC.

V is TRBV10-2 and J is TRBJ1-5; a possible D gene is TRBD1 (6 bases). Trimming pared 6 bases from V and 1 base from J, leaving 13 bases between. The CDR3 has 15 amino acids. Per germline, CDR1 WSHSY and CDR2 SAAADI. The CDR3 loop is CASRAARGSNQPQHF. CDR3 DNA sequence: TGCGCCAGCAGGGCCGCAAGGGGGAGCAATCAGCCCCAGCATTTT.

This clone has a single count. The gene calls are TRBV6-1 and TRBJ1-6; no clear D. Trimming pared 10 bases from V and 7 bases from J, leaving 14 bases between. The CDR3 is 13 amino acids. CDR1 is MNHNS and CDR2 is SASEGT in the germline V gene. The CDR3 reads CANGRTSNSPLHF. The CDR3 region has the DNA TGTGCCAATGGGAGGACGTCAAATTCACCCCTCCACTTT.

This rearrangement joins TRBV30 to TRBJ2-3, with unresolved D. V was clipped by 1 base and J by 5 bases, with 4 bases between them. There are 11 residues in the CDR3. The germline V gene encodes CDR1 GTSNPN and CDR2 SVGIG (reference sequence). CDR3 DNA sequence: TGTGCCTGGAGTGGGGGAGATACGCAGTATTTT. This sequence encodes CAWSGGDTQYF.

V and J are TRBV19 and TRBJ1-1; tentative D call: TRBD1 (6 bases). Germline assignment: CDR1 LNHDA and CDR2 SQIVND (reference sequence). The V and J ends lost 7 bases and 1 base respectively, with 13 bases between them. This CDR3 has 14 amino acids. The CDR3 protein is CASIPGHRNTEAFF. The CDR3 DNA reads as TGTGCCAGTATTCCGGGACATAGGAACACTGAAGCTTTCTTT.

The chain is built from TRBV19 and TRBJ1-2, with D perhaps TRBD1 (5 bases). The V end lost 7 bases, the J end lost 3 bases, and 18 bases lay between the germline ends. CDR1 and CDR2 from the germline V gene are LNHDA and SQIVND (reference sequence). This CDR3 comprises 15 residues. The DNA for the CDR3 is TGTGCCAGTACCCCGGTGGCAGGGCGAGACTATGGCTACACCTTC. This sequence encodes CASTPVAGRDYGYTF.

This clone was observed a single time. This chain uses TRBV9 with TRBJ2-1; D is undetermined. V was trimmed by 0 bases and J by 5 bases, leaving 9 bases between them. The CDR3 is 14 amino acids. Germline CDR1 reads SGDLS; CDR2 reads YYNGEE. The CDR3 DNA reads as TGTGCCAGCAGCGTAGCGTCCCGGGACAATGAGCAGTTCTTC. Its protein product is CASSVASRDNEQFF.

This clone was detected only a few times. The gene calls are TRBV7-9 and TRBJ1-2; perhaps TRBD1 as D (6 bases). The germline CDR1 and CDR2 sequences are SEHNR and FQNEAQ (reference sequence). V was pared by 1 base and J by 4 bases, with 19 bases between. The CDR3 sequence is 17 residues long. The CDR3 loop is CASSLEGGIGQRYGYTF. The CDR3 DNA follows: TGTGCCAGCAGCTTAGAAGGGGGTATAGGACAGCGCTATGGCTACACCTTC.

The genes are TRBV23-1 and TRBJ2-1; the D gene is possibly TRBD1 (5 bases). TRBV23-1 is treated as an ORF (open reading frame) with a function not yet certain. The CDR3 totals 14 residues. Between the trimmed V and J ends, which lost 4 bases and 14 bases, there was a span of 21 bases. The CDR3: CASSRQGKVGPKFF. The CDR3 DNA is TGCGCCAGCAGTCGGCAGGGTAAAGTCGGGCCTAAGTTCTTC.

This chain's CDR3 is CASSQDWVGGRVNSPLHF. CDR3 nucleotide sequence: TGTGCCAGCAGCCAAGATTGGGTAGGTGGACGGGTGAATTCACCCCTCCACTTT. The genes are TRBV14 and TRBJ1-6; no definite D call. The CDR3 runs to 18 residues. The germline CDR1 and CDR2 sequences are SGHDN and FVKESK. V lost 0 bases and J 7 bases, leaving 19 bases between the germline ends.

The chain carries TRBV7-3 and TRBJ2-1, with D uncertain. Germline loops: CDR1 SGHTA, CDR2 FQGTGA. CDR3 length: 13 amino acids. V was pared by 0 bases and J by 4 bases, with 4 bases between. CDR3 amino acids: CASSLTRYNEQFF. CDR3 nucleotides: TGTGCCAGCAGCTTAACGAGGTACAATGAGCAGTTCTTC.

The chain couples TRBV19 to TRBJ2-4, with D perhaps TRBD1 (6 bases). Germline V gives CDR1 LNHDA, CDR2 SQIVND (reference sequence). The CDR3 totals 12 residues. V shed 4 bases and J shed 8 bases, with 9 bases lying between them. The CDR3 here is CASSTQGDIQYF. Written as DNA, the CDR3 is TGTGCCAGTAGTACACAGGGAGACATTCAGTACTTC.

The chain links TRBV4-2 to TRBJ2-7, with no clear D. The V gene lost 4 bases and the J gene lost 3 bases, with 16 bases spanning the gap. CDR1 LGHNA and CDR2 YNFKEQ come from the germline V gene. This CDR3 is 15 amino acids long. The CDR3 bases are TGTGCCAGCAGCCCCTCCGAGGCAGGTCACTACGAGCAGTACTTC. Translation gives CASSPSEAGHYEQYF.

This clone was observed once. The V call is TRBV7-2, the J call TRBJ2-1, with 11 bases fitting TRBD2. The CDR3 totals 14 residues. Per the germline V gene, CDR1 is SGHTA and CDR2 is FQGNSA. V shed 5 bases, J shed 15 bases, and the junction held 12 bases outside the gene matches. The CDR3 region has the DNA TGTGCCAGCAGCGTGACTAGCGGGGCGGCCATGGGGTTCTTC. It codes for CASSVTSGAAMGFF.

DNA of the CDR3: TGTGCCAGTATTGGTCGGCAGCTAGAAGCTTTCTTT. Its protein product is CASIGRQLEAFF. The V call is TRBV19, the J call TRBJ1-1; D uncertain. The V and J ends lost 7 bases and 8 bases respectively, with 14 bases between them. This CDR3 contains 12 residues. CDR1 and CDR2 (germline): LNHDA, SQIVND (reference sequence).

V is TRBV10-3 and J is TRBJ2-4, with 7 bases identical to TRBD1. CDR1 and CDR2 (germline): ENHRY, SYGVKD. The V gene end was trimmed by 0 bases and the J gene end by 5 bases; junction bases not matched to a gene: 16. The CDR3 has 19 amino acids. The CDR3 region has the DNA TGTGCCATCAGTGAGTCAATGGAACAGGGGCTCATGTCCCAAAACATTCAGTACTTC. Its protein product is CAISESMEQGLMSQNIQYF.